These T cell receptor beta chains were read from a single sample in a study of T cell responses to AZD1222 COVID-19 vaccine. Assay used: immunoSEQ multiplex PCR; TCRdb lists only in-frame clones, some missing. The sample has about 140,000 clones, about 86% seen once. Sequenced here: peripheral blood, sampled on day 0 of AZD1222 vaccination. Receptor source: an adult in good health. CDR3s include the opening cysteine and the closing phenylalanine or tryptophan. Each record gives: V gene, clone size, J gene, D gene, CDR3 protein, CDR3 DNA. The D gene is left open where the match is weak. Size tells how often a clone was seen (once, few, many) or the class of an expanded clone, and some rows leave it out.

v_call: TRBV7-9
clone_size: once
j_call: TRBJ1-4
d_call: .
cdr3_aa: CASSLGGAGEKLFF
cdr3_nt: TGTGCCAGCAGCTTAGGTGGGGCAGGCGAAAAACTGTTTTTT

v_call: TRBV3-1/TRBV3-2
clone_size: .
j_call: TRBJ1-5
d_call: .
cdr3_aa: CASSQTGDQPQHF
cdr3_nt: TGTGCCAGCAGCCAAACGGGGGATCAGCCCCAGCATTTT

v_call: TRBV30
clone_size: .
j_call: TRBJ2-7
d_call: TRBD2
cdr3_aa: CAWRIAGAVEQYF
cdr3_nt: TGTGCCTGGAGGATAGCGGGAGCCGTCGAGCAGTACTTC

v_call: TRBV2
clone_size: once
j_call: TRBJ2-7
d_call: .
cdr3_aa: CASSVGLAYEQYF
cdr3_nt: TGTGCCAGCAGTGTCGGTCTAGCCTACGAGCAGTACTTC

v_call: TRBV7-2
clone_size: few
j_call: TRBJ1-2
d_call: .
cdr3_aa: CASSPRDGNYGYTF
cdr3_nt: TGTGCCAGCAGCCCCCGGGACGGTAACTATGGCTACACCTTC

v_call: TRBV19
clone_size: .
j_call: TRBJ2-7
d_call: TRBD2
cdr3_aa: CASSHGGAGSYEQYF
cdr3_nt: TGTGCCAGTAGCCACGGGGGGGCGGGATCCTACGAGCAGTACTTC

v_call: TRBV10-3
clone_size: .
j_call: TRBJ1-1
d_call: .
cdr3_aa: CAIRRFMNTEAFF
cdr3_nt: TGTGCCATCAGGAGGTTTATGAACACTGAAGCTTTCTTT

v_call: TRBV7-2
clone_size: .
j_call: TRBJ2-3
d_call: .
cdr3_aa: CASSFYETDTQYF
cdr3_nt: TGTGCCAGCAGCTTCTACGAGACAGATACGCAGTATTTT

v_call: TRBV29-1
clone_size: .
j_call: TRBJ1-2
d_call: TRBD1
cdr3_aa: CSVEDFGQGYGYTF
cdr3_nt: TGCAGCGTTGAAGACTTTGGACAGGGCTATGGCTACACCTTC

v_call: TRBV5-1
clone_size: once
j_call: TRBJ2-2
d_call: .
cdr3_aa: CASSLEGRDTGELFF
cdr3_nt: TGCGCCAGCAGCTTGGAAGGGAGAGACACCGGGGAGCTGTTTTTT